This T cell receptor beta chain was captured in a study of regulatory T cells in long-lasting Graves disease. Study observations and caveats: When disease was persistent, TRBV28, TRBJ1-2 and TRBJ2-5 were the favored segments. With a small sample size, accuracy may have been reduced.

This clonotype was recorded a few times. Its target is unknown. The CDR3 is made up of 16 amino acids. V dropped 4 bases and J dropped 5; count of bases not matched to a gene: 10. Germline loops: CDR1 SGHDN, CDR2 FVKESK. The time point: newly diagnosed GD, antithyroid drugs for less than 3 months. From RNA extracted from PBMCs, the TCR library was made. Building of the TCR beta libraries involved iRepertoire HTBI primers and Arm-PCR of CDR3 regions. TCRdb redid the calling of the multiplex PCR reads with MiXCR, one entry per CDR3 protein. This sample has under 500,000 distinct CDR3 sequences, with roughly 17% found just once. This sample was also put to use in a study of T cells in Graves' hyperthyroidism and ophthalmopathy. That source reports: TCR CDR3 regions were first amplified by RT-PCR with HTBI primers.

Material: peripheral blood mononuclear cells (PBMCs), obtained at new diagnosis, from a patient treated with antithyroid drugs. The V and J genes are TRBV14 and TRBJ1-4; 7 nucleotides align to TRBD1. The receptor was derived from a woman aged 30 to 39 with Graves disease. CDR3: CASSRSRGGTNEKLFF. The CDR3 coding sequence is TGTGCCAGCAGCCGGAGCAGGGGGGGTACGAATGAAAAACTGTTTTTT.